This T cell receptor beta chain derives from a study of blood T cell repertoires in COVID-19. Across the whole study: From the United States, Italy and Spain came samples of acute and convalescent COVID-19.

This CDR3 comprises 16 residues. Germline lookup yields CDR1 KGHSH and CDR2 LQKENI. The V and J ends lost 1 base and 5 bases, in that order; junction bases with no gene match: 10. Assignments of participants to cohorts depended upon their own reported clinical history. Per the authors' pipeline: Nucleated cell number was recorded as an estimate derived from reference gene primer amplification. TCRdb's table, derived via immunoSEQ multiplex PCR, lists solely in-frame clones and lacks some. That table is the source of V, J and clone size, and D and trimming were worked out from the DNA. The sample has 300,000 to 350,000 clones, just over 85% seen once.

The chain is built from TRBV18 and TRBJ2-7; the match to TRBD2 covers 8 bases. Input material: PBMCs or T cells enriched from blood (not recorded which). The clonotype comes from a middle-aged woman with acute COVID-19. The CDR3 nucleotides read TGTGCCAGCTCACCACAACCACAACTAGCGGTCAACGAGCAGTACTTC. It encodes CASSPQPQLAVNEQYF.